This TCR beta chain was documented in a study of blood T cell repertoires in COVID-19. Overall study context: Whether acute or convalescent, the COVID-19 samples came from the United States, Italy and Spain. T cells, B-cell-depleted T cells, or PBMCs supplied cDNA or gDNA.

The germline gives CDR1 MDHEN, CDR2 SYDVKM. CDR3 size: 17 residues. V lost 8 bases to trimming and J lost 3 bases; unmatched junction nucleotides: 16. Original analysis: Amplifying reference gene primers gave estimates of nucleated cell counts. The table came from immunoSEQ multiplex PCR; TCRdb's copy has only in-frame clones and leaves some out. Clone size and V and J calls were adopted from that table, with D and trimming inferred from the DNA. The top ten hold under 5% of the sample, which has approximately 88,000 clones, 90% to 95% seen once. The chain employs TRBV28 and TRBJ2-1; 7 bases are a match to TRBD2. The material sequenced was peripheral blood. This TCR was recovered from a woman aged 45-59 years in a cohort sampled during active COVID-19. CDR3 bases: TGTGCCAGCGTCCGGCTTGGGGGGAGGGAACGCTACAATGAGCAGTTCTTC. This translates into CASVRLGGRERYNEQFF.